This T cell receptor beta chain was retrieved from a study of CD8+ T cells in alopecia areata. Study summary: Once tofacitinib had been taken for 6 to 18 months, 6 months off drug followed. The study's findings and limits: Sharing of TCRs across patients appeared less clear than in mice, possibly for HLA-related reasons. An increase in clonality over normal scalp was evident in lesional scalp, especially alopecia totalis/universalis.

PBMC-derived CD4+ and CD8+ T cells were sorted. V was shortened by 3 bases and J by 0 bases, with 12 bases between the two germline ends. The CDR3 consists of 15 residues. CDR1 and CDR2 from the germline V gene are SGHTA and FQGNSA. cDNA prepared by RNA extraction and subsequent reverse transcription served as the template for sequencing. Generated by immunoSEQ multiplex PCR, the TCRdb table keeps only in-frame clones and is missing some. Of roughly 140,000 clones listed, 40% to 55% are singletons. Points on this clone: Its antigen is unidentified.

The sequence was obtained from a human donor with alopecia areata. The rearrangement links TRBV7-2 to TRBJ2-7; D is unclear. Source: CD4+ T cells sorted from blood, taken at week 0. The CDR3 protein is CASSFTRLHSYEQYF. DNA of the CDR3: TGTGCCAGCAGCTTCACGAGGCTCCACTCCTACGAGCAGTACTTC. The complete variable domain, with remaining parts taken from reference TRBV7-2 and TRBJ2-7, reads GAGVSQSPSNKVTEKGKDVELRCDPISGHTALYWYRQSLGQGLEFLIYFQGNSAPDKSGLPSDRFSAERTGGSVSTLTIQRTQQEDSAVYLCASSFTRLHSYEQYFGPGTRLTVT.